Listed below are T cell receptor beta chains from one sample, sequenced in a study of blood T cell repertoires in COVID-19. The table came from immunoSEQ multiplex PCR; TCRdb's copy has only in-frame clones and leaves some out. The sample yields 200,000 to 300,000 clones, 75% to 90% seen once. The sample consisted of PBMCs or T cells enriched from blood (not recorded which). The origin of the receptors is a woman aged 40 to 50 with acute COVID-19. Both conserved end residues are part of each CDR3. D genes are given only for firm matches. Not all rows give a size; the values are once, few, many and, for expanded clones, a class.

d_gene | j_gene | abundance | v_gene | CDR3aa | CDR3nt
TRBD1 | TRBJ2-2 | - | TRBV6-5 | CASRTGGYTGELFF | TGTGCCAGCAGAACAGGGGGGTACACCGGGGAGCTGTTTTTT
- | TRBJ2-7 | - | TRBV24-1 | CATSGPYEQYF | TGTGCCACCAGTGGGCCCTACGAGCAGTACTTC
- | TRBJ2-1 | few | TRBV24-1 | CATSDLFSDYNEQFF | TGTGCCACCAGTGATTTGTTTAGCGACTACAATGAGCAGTTCTTC
- | TRBJ1-2 | - | TRBV19 | CASIGGFYGYTF | TGTGCCAGTATTGGAGGCTTCTATGGCTACACCTTC
- | TRBJ2-7 | - | TRBV19 | CASSNPGTRAYEQYF | TGTGCCAGTAGCAACCCCGGGACTCGTGCCTACGAGCAGTACTTC
- | TRBJ2-7 | - | TRBV3-1/TRBV3-2 | CASSQGLAEQYF | TGTGCCAGCAGCCAAGGGCTGGCCGAGCAGTACTTC
TRBD1 | TRBJ2-3 | - | TRBV4-1 | CASSQLAGGSDTQYF | TGCGCCAGCAGCCAACTTGCAGGGGGATCAGATACGCAGTATTTT
- | TRBJ2-1 | - | TRBV30 | CAWSYGSNEQFF | TGTGCCTGGAGTTACGGGAGCAATGAGCAGTTCTTC
- | TRBJ1-3 | - | TRBV4-2 | CASSQDARRGGVVSGNTIYF | TGTGCCAGCAGCCAAGATGCTAGACGAGGGGGGGTCGTCTCTGGAAACACCATATATTTT
TRBD2 | TRBJ2-7 | once | TRBV4-1 | CASSQATGGRDEQYF | TGCGCCAGCAGCCAAGCTACGGGGGGGAGGGACGAGCAGTACTTC
- | TRBJ2-1 | - | TRBV2 | CASSTSWQNEQFF | TGTGCCAGCAGTACTAGCTGGCAAAATGAGCAGTTCTTC
TRBD1 | TRBJ2-7 | - | TRBV6-5 | CASRDRGNYEQYF | TGTGCCAGCAGGGACAGGGGAAACTACGAGCAGTACTTC
TRBD2 | TRBJ2-1 | - | TRBV5-8 | CASSDLASGRASSVHNEQFF | TGTGCCAGCAGCGATCTTGCTAGCGGGAGGGCCTCTTCTGTCCACAATGAGCAGTTCTTC
TRBD2 | TRBJ2-1 | - | TRBV18 | CASSPSLAGGNEQFF | TGTGCCAGCTCACCATCACTAGCGGGAGGCAATGAGCAGTTCTTC
TRBD2 | TRBJ2-2 | - | TRBV5-1 | CASSFAGLAGGGTGELFF | TGCGCCAGCAGCTTCGCGGGACTAGCGGGAGGAGGCACCGGGGAGCTGTTTTTT
TRBD1 | TRBJ1-1 | - | TRBV29-1 | CSVAAGGNTEAFF | TGCAGCGTTGCGGCAGGGGGGAACACTGAAGCTTTCTTT
TRBD2 | TRBJ2-7 | - | TRBV6-1 | CASSAPHGTSGSYEQYF | TGTGCCAGCAGTGCGCCCCACGGGACTAGCGGGAGCTACGAGCAGTACTTC
TRBD2 | TRBJ2-7 | - | TRBV7-6 | CASSLKGGRAFEQYF | TGTGCCAGCAGCTTAAAGGGCGGGAGGGCCTTCGAGCAGTACTTC
- | TRBJ1-1 | - | TRBV7-9 | CASSLQRGVNTEAFF | TGTGCCAGCAGCCTCCAGCGGGGGGTGAACACTGAAGCTTTCTTT
- | TRBJ2-3 | - | TRBV10-1 | CASSEYLDTSTDTQYF | TGCGCCAGCAGTGAGTACTTGGACACAAGCACAGATACGCAGTATTTT
- | TRBJ1-3 | - | TRBV19 | CASSIGVDRLGGNTIYF | TGTGCCAGTAGTATAGGGGTAGACAGACTAGGAGGAAACACCATATATTTT
- | TRBJ2-7 | few | TRBV5-1 | CASSLGRGSYEQYF | TGCGCCAGCAGCTTAGGCAGGGGATCCTACGAGCAGTACTTC
TRBD1 | TRBJ2-7 | - | TRBV15 | CATSTGTGFWYEQYF | TGTGCCACCAGCACGGGGACAGGGTTTTGGTACGAGCAGTACTTC
- | TRBJ2-5 | few | TRBV18 | CASSPPQGIGETQYF | TGTGCCAGCTCACCACCACAGGGTATAGGAGAGACCCAGTACTTC
TRBD2 | TRBJ2-7 | - | TRBV7-3 | CASSLISVQREELEQYF | TGTGCCAGCAGCTTAATATCGGTCCAGCGGGAGGAACTCGAGCAGTACTTC
- | TRBJ1-2 | - | TRBV27 | CASSLSRNINYGYTF | TGTGCCAGCAGTTTATCGAGGAATATTAACTATGGCTACACCTTC
TRBD1 | TRBJ1-2 | - | TRBV9 | CASSAPGGRFYGYTF | TGTGCCAGCAGCGCCCCAGGGGGACGCTTCTATGGCTACACCTTC
TRBD1 | TRBJ2-4 | few | TRBV9 | CASSLTGGLAKNIQYF | TGTGCCAGCAGCCTCACAGGGGGTTTGGCCAAAAACATTCAGTACTTC
- | TRBJ1-4 | few | TRBV12-3/TRBV12-4 | CASSRRVSEKLFF | TGTGCCAGCAGTCGCCGGGTGAGTGAAAAACTGTTTTTT
TRBD1 | TRBJ2-7 | - | TRBV11-1 | CASSLLYRGNEQYF | TGTGCCAGCAGCTTACTGTACAGGGGCAACGAGCAGTACTTC
- | TRBJ1-5 | - | TRBV23-1 | CASSQGAISNQPQHF | TGCGCCAGCAGTCAAGGTGCTATCAGCAATCAGCCCCAGCATTTT
TRBD1 | TRBJ1-6 | - | TRBV19 | CASSPDRGNSPLHF | TGTGCCAGTAGTCCGGACAGGGGCAATTCACCCCTCCACTTT
- | TRBJ1-3 | - | TRBV2 | CASTQTTGNTIYF | TGTGCCAGCACACAGACTACTGGAAACACCATATATTTT
TRBD2 | TRBJ2-1 | - | TRBV11-2 | CASSMTSRDNEQFF | TGTGCCAGCAGCATGACTAGCCGCGACAATGAGCAGTTCTTC
TRBD2 | TRBJ2-1 | - | TRBV10-2 | CASSERRTSGYNEQFF | TGCGCCAGCAGTGAGCGTAGGACTAGCGGGTACAATGAGCAGTTCTTC
- | TRBJ2-3 | once | TRBV10-2 | CASSESGGEADTQYF | TGCGCCAGCAGTGAGTCCGGAGGGGAGGCAGATACGCAGTATTTT
TRBD1 | TRBJ2-7 | - | TRBV7-2 | CASSVTGGGEQYF | TGTGCCAGCAGTGTAACAGGGGGCGGGGAGCAGTACTTC
- | TRBJ2-3 | - | TRBV9 | CASSVGPDTQYF | TGTGCCAGCAGCGTAGGGCCAGATACGCAGTATTTT
- | TRBJ1-4 | - | TRBV5-6 | CASSLAGAVEKLFF | TGTGCCAGCAGCTTGGCAGGGGCCGTTGAAAAACTGTTTTTT
TRBD2 | TRBJ2-7 | - | TRBV3-1/TRBV3-2 | CASSQGLAGVWEQYF | TGTGCCAGCAGCCAAGGACTAGCGGGAGTATGGGAGCAGTACTTC
TRBD2 | TRBJ2-1 | - | TRBV10-3 | CAISAFMILADNEQFF | TGTGCCATCAGTGCTTTTATGATACTAGCGGATAATGAGCAGTTCTTC
- | TRBJ2-7 | - | TRBV24-1 | CATSEGTRGYEQYF | TGTGCCACCAGTGAAGGGACAAGGGGGTACGAGCAGTACTTC
- | TRBJ1-5 | - | TRBV5-6 | CASSLNPGGQPQHF | TGTGCCAGCAGCCTTAATCCCGGGGGTCAGCCCCAGCATTTT